These T cell receptor beta chains were read from a single sample in a study of cytomegalovirus exposure and HLA in healthy donors. Clones were sequenced by immunoSEQ multiplex PCR, and TCRdb holds only the in-frame ones, with some missing. The sample records approximately 270,000 clones, about 88% being singletons. Specimen: PBMCs. All receptors come from a man in his late teens or twenties in good health and CMV-seropositive. Both conserved end residues are part of each CDR3. The D gene is left open where the match is weak. Size tells how often a clone was seen (once, few, many) or the class of an expanded clone, and some rows leave it out.

CDR3nt	CDR3aa	len	v_gene	j_gene	d_gene	abundance
TGTGCCAGCAGCCAAGAAGCGGGAGATAGAAATGAGCAGTTCTTC	CASSQEAGDRNEQFF	15	TRBV4-2	TRBJ2-1	TRBD2	-
TGTGCCAGCGGACAGAACAGGGGTTCTGGAAACACCATATATTTT	CASGQNRGSGNTIYF	15	TRBV25-1	TRBJ1-3	TRBD1	-
TGTGCCAGCTCACCAGAGCTTGGGACCTCTAACTATGGCTACACCTTC	CASSPELGTSNYGYTF	16	TRBV18	TRBJ1-2	-	-
TGTGCCAGCAGCTTCGGGGGAATAGTCGACGAGCAGTACTTC	CASSFGGIVDEQYF	14	TRBV11-1	TRBJ2-7	-	-
TGTGCCAGCAGCGTTAGTCCCGGGACTACTTACGAGCAGTACTTC	CASSVSPGTTYEQYF	15	TRBV9	TRBJ2-7	TRBD2	-
TGTGCCAGCAGCTCGGGACAGGGATCCTACGAGCAGTACTTC	CASSSGQGSYEQYF	14	TRBV9	TRBJ2-7	TRBD1	-
TGTGCCAGCAGCTTGGAGGAGGCAGGCGATAATGAAAAACTGTTTTTT	CASSLEEAGDNEKLFF	16	TRBV7-8	TRBJ1-4	-	-
TGTGCCAGCAGCTTAACCAGAACTTGGGGGTATGAGCAGTTCTTC	CASSLTRTWGYEQFF	15	TRBV7-8	TRBJ2-1	-	-
TGTGCCAGCAGTCGCGGCGGAACAGGGGGCCAGAGCACTGAAGCTTTCTTT	CASSRGGTGGQSTEAFF	17	TRBV7-3	TRBJ1-1	TRBD1	-
TGCGCCAGCACCGAGGGGAAGGCTAGCGGGATGAGGGTAGAGACCCAGTACTTC	CASTEGKASGMRVETQYF	18	TRBV5-1	TRBJ2-5	TRBD2	-
TGTGCCAGCAGCTTGGACAGGGCTGAGGTCACTGAAGCTTTCTTT	CASSLDRAEVTEAFF	15	TRBV5-6	TRBJ1-1	-	-
TGTGCCAGCAGTTATTCCACAGGGGCCTCCTACGAGCAGTACTTC	CASSYSTGASYEQYF	15	TRBV6-6	TRBJ2-7	TRBD1	once
TGTGCCAGCTCACCGGACAGGACTACTGGAAACACCATATATTTT	CASSPDRTTGNTIYF	15	TRBV18	TRBJ1-3	TRBD1	-
TGTGCCAGCAGCTTGGGACAGGACCCTGAAGCTTTCTTT	CASSLGQDPEAFF	13	TRBV5-6	TRBJ1-1	-	-
TGTGCCAGCCGGGCGGGAGCTCCTTCCTACGAGCAGTACTTC	CASRAGAPSYEQYF	14	TRBV27	TRBJ2-7	TRBD2	-
TGTGCCAGCAGTTACGCGGACAGGCGAGCTAACTATGGCTACACCTTC	CASSYADRRANYGYTF	16	TRBV6-5	TRBJ1-2	TRBD1	-
TGTGCCAGCAGCCCGGGACAGCCCTACGAGCAGTACTTC	CASSPGQPYEQYF	13	TRBV6-1	TRBJ2-7	TRBD1	-
TGTGCCAGCAGCGAACTCGGGTTGCGGGAGACCCAGTACTTC	CASSELGLRETQYF	14	TRBV27	TRBJ2-5	-	-
TGTGCCAGCAGTGTCATCAGTGATGATTATGGCTACACCTTC	CASSVISDDYGYTF	14	TRBV28	TRBJ1-2	-	-
TGTGCCAGCTCACCACAACAGGGGGCGCCGGGTAATGAGCAGTTCTTC	CASSPQQGAPGNEQFF	16	TRBV18	TRBJ2-1	TRBD1	once
TGTGCCTGGAGCGCCAAGCGAGGGCGGAATCAGCCCCAGCATTTT	CAWSAKRGRNQPQHF	15	TRBV30	TRBJ1-5	-	-
TGTGCCACCAGCAGAAAGGACAGGGGACGAACGCAGTATTTT	CATSRKDRGRTQYF	14	TRBV15	TRBJ2-3	TRBD1	-
TGTGCTAGTGGTGACCGAAACACTGAAGCTTTCTTT	CASGDRNTEAFF	12	TRBV12-5	TRBJ1-1	-	-
TGTGCCAGCAGCTTTCTATTGGGACAGGGACCTTCCTACGAGCAGTACTTC	CASSFLLGQGPSYEQYF	17	TRBV7-8	TRBJ2-7	TRBD1	-
TGTGCCAGCAGTGTCTGGGGACTAGCGGGAGGCCCATCCTACAATGAGCAGTTCTTC	CASSVWGLAGGPSYNEQFF	19	TRBV27	TRBJ2-1	TRBD2	-
TGTGCCAGCAGTGCCCTAGCGGACACAGATACGCAGTATTTT	CASSALADTDTQYF	14	TRBV6-4	TRBJ2-3	TRBD2	few
TGTGCCAGCAGCCCCAGACAGGGTGTCGAAAACATTCAGTACTTC	CASSPRQGVENIQYF	15	TRBV5-6	TRBJ2-4	TRBD1	-
TGTGCCAGCAGCCTGAGGGGGGCGGGGGAGCTGTTTTTT	CASSLRGAGELFF	13	TRBV27	TRBJ2-2	-	-
TGCGCCAGCAGCCCTGATGGACAGGGTGGCGAAGCTTTCTTT	CASSPDGQGGEAFF	14	TRBV4-1	TRBJ1-1	TRBD1	-
TGTGCCAGCAGTTATCCCGGGACGGCTAACTATGGCTACACCTTC	CASSYPGTANYGYTF	15	TRBV6-6	TRBJ1-2	-	-
TGTGCCAGCAACAGGGATAGCAATCAGCCCCAGCATTTT	CASNRDSNQPQHF	13	TRBV28	TRBJ1-5	-	-
TGCGCCAGCAGCCAAGATATTCCAGGGTATGGCTACACCTTC	CASSQDIPGYGYTF	14	TRBV4-3	TRBJ1-2	-	-
TGTGCCAGCAGCTGGGGACAGACCTACGAGCAGTACTTC	CASSWGQTYEQYF	13	TRBV5-5	TRBJ2-7	TRBD1	once
TGTGCCAGCAGCGTACAACGGCAGGCTTACAATGAGCAGTTCTTC	CASSVQRQAYNEQFF	15	TRBV9	TRBJ2-1	-	-
TGCAGCGTGGCGGGGTCGGAAGATACGCAGTATTTT	CSVAGSEDTQYF	12	TRBV29-1	TRBJ2-3	-	-
TGCGCCAGCAGCCCCGGGACAGGGCAAAATCAGCCCCAGCATTTT	CASSPGTGQNQPQHF	15	TRBV5-1	TRBJ1-5	TRBD1	once
TGTGCCAGCAGCTTTCTGGGAGGAGGGAACACCGGGGAGCTGTTTTTT	CASSFLGGGNTGELFF	16	TRBV5-5	TRBJ2-2	-	once
TGCGCCAGCAGCTGGACCGTCAACTATGGCTACACCTTC	CASSWTVNYGYTF	13	TRBV5-1	TRBJ1-2	-	-
TGCGCCAGCAGCCTAGTTGGGATTGAGGGCTACACCTTC	CASSLVGIEGYTF	13	TRBV4-1	TRBJ1-2	-	-
TGTGCCAGCAGCGGGACATATCTTTACGAGCAGTACTTC	CASSGTYLYEQYF	13	TRBV7-2	TRBJ2-7	-	-
TGTGCCAGCAGCCAAGAAAGGACAGGGGAGTACGAGCAGTACTTC	CASSQERTGEYEQYF	15	TRBV4-2	TRBJ2-7	TRBD1	-
TGTGCCAGCAGTGAAGCTCAGGGGACGGTCGACGAGCAGTACTTC	CASSEAQGTVDEQYF	15	TRBV6-1	TRBJ2-7	-	-
TGTGCCAGCGGGCTCGTAGCGGGATACTACGAGCAGTACTTC	CASGLVAGYYEQYF	14	TRBV2	TRBJ2-7	TRBD2	-
TGTGCCAGTCAAGACAGCAAAAGCACTGAAGCTTTCTTT	CASQDSKSTEAFF	13	TRBV18	TRBJ1-1	-	-
TGCGCCAGCAGCTTGGGAGTATCGGGTAGCGTGACTGAAGCTTTCTTT	CASSLGVSGSVTEAFF	16	TRBV5-1	TRBJ1-1	-	-
TGTGCCAGCAGTTCGTACCTAGCGGGAGACCACAATGAGCAGTTCTTC	CASSSYLAGDHNEQFF	16	TRBV27	TRBJ2-1	TRBD2	-
TGTGCCTGGATGTATGGGAACACCGGGGAGCTGTTTTTT	CAWMYGNTGELFF	13	TRBV30	TRBJ2-2	-	-
TGTGCCAGCAGCTTACGGAGGGGACAGGGAGGGTATGGCTACACCTTC	CASSLRRGQGGYGYTF	16	TRBV7-2	TRBJ1-2	TRBD1	once
TGTGCCAGCAGTTACGGGTTGGATCAGCCCCAGCATTTT	CASSYGLDQPQHF	13	TRBV6-5	TRBJ1-5	-	-
TGTGCCAGCAGCCCCGGACTAGCGGGACTTTCTTCCTTCCGCGAGCAGTACTTC	CASSPGLAGLSSFREQYF	18	TRBV11-2	TRBJ2-7	TRBD2	few
TGTGCCAGCAGCGTAATACAGGGGGCGGGCGGCACTGAAGCTTTCTTT	CASSVIQGAGGTEAFF	16	TRBV7-6	TRBJ1-1	TRBD1	-
TGTGCCAGCAGCTTAGGGGGCTCAGTTCAGCCCCAGCATTTT	CASSLGGSVQPQHF	14	TRBV7-2	TRBJ1-5	-	-
TGTGCCAGCAGTTTATATCCGTTCGACAGGGGACTTATCTATGGCTACACCTTC	CASSLYPFDRGLIYGYTF	18	TRBV27	TRBJ1-2	TRBD1	-
TGTGCCAGCTCATCTAACAGGGGGGTGAACACTGAAGCTTTCTTT	CASSSNRGVNTEAFF	15	TRBV18	TRBJ1-1	TRBD1	-
TGCGCCAGCGCCTCCTTGGATTCTGGAAACACCATATATTTT	CASASLDSGNTIYF	14	TRBV5-1	TRBJ1-3	-	-